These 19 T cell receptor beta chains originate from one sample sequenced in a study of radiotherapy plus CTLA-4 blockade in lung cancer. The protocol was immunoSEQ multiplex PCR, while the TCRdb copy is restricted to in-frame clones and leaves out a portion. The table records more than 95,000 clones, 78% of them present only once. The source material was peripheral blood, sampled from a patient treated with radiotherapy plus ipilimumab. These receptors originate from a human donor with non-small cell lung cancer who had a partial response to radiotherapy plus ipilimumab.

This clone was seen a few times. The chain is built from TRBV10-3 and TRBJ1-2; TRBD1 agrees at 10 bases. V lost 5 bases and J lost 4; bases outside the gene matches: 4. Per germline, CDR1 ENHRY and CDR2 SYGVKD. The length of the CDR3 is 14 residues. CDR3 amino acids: CAISRDRGIYGYTF. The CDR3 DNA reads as TGTGCCATCAGTCGGGACAGGGGAATCTATGGCTACACCTTC.

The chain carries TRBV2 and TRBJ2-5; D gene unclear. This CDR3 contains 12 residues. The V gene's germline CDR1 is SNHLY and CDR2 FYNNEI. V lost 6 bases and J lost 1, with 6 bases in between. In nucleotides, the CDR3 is TGTGCCAGCAGCGCCAGCCAAGAGACCCAGTACTTC. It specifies CASSASQETQYF. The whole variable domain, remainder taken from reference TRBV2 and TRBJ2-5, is EPEVTQTPSHQVTQMGQEVILRCVPISNHLYFYWYRQILGQKVEFLVSFYNNEISEKSEIFDDQFSVERPDGSNFTLKIRSTKLEDSAMYFCASSASQETQYFGPGTRLLVL.

CDR3 sequence: CASSSALGHFYGYTF. CDR3 in DNA: TGTGCCAGCAGTTCCGCCCTGGGACACTTCTATGGCTACACCTTC. The V gene is TRBV28, the J gene TRBJ1-2; tentative D call: TRBD1 (6 bases). Trimming removed 4 bases from V and 4 bases from J, with 16 bases in between. Germline V lookup: CDR1 MDHEN, CDR2 SYDVKM. There are 15 residues in the CDR3.

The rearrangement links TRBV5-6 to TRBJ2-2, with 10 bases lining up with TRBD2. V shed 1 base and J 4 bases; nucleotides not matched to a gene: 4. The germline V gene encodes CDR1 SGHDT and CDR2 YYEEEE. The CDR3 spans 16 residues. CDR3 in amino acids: CASSLSSGSFTGELFF. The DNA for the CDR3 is TGTGCCAGCAGCTTGTCTAGCGGGAGTTTCACCGGGGAGCTGTTTTTT.

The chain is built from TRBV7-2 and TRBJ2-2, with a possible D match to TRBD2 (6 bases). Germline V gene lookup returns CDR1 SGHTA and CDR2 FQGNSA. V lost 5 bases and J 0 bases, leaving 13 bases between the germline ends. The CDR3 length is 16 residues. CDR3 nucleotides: TGTGCCAGCAGCCAAAGGGACTTCACGAACACCGGGGAGCTGTTTTTT. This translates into CASSQRDFTNTGELFF.

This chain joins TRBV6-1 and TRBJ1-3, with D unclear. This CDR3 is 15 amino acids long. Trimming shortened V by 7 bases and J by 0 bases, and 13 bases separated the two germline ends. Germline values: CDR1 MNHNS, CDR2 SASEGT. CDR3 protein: CASKKDFFSGNTIYF. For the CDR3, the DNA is TGTGCCAGCAAAAAGGACTTTTTCTCTGGAAACACCATATATTTT.

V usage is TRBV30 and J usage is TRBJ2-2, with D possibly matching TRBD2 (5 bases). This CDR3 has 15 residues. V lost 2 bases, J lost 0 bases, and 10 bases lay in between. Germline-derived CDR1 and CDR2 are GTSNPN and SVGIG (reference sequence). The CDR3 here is CAWSLRASNTGELFF. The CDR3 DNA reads TGTGCCTGGAGTCTGAGGGCATCGAACACCGGGGAGCTGTTTTTT.

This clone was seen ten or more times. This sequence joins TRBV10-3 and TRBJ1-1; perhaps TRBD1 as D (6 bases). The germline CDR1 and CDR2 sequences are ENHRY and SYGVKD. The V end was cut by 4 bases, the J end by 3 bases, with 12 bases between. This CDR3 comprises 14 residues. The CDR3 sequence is CAISVWGRDTEAFF. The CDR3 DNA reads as TGTGCCATCAGTGTATGGGGGCGGGACACTGAAGCTTTCTTT.

The DNA of the CDR3 is TGTGCCAGCAGTTCGGGGGGACCCCTCCACTTT. It translates to CASSSGGPLHF. The gene calls are TRBV11-3 and TRBJ1-6, with D possibly TRBD1 on 5 matching bases. The CDR3 length is 11 residues. V lost 6 bases, J lost 12 bases, and 9 bases lay in between. CDR1 is SGHNT and CDR2 is YENEEA in the germline V gene.

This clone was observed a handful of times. The CDR3 sequence is CASSWGGLRGNTIYF. The CDR3 DNA sequence: TGTGCCAGCAGTTGGGGGGGGTTGAGGGGAAACACCATATATTTT. The J gene is TRBJ1-3, the V gene TRBV28; D might be TRBD1 (5 bases). V was pared by 4 bases and J by 4 bases, with 14 bases between. Germline V gene data show CDR1 as MDHEN and CDR2 as SYDVKM. The length of the CDR3 is 15 residues.

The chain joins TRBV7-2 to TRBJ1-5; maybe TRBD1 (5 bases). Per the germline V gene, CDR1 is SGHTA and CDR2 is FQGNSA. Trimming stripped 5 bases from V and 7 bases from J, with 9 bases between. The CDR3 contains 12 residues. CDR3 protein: CASSLDSQPQHF. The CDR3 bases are TGTGCCAGCAGCCTAGACAGCCAGCCCCAGCATTTT.

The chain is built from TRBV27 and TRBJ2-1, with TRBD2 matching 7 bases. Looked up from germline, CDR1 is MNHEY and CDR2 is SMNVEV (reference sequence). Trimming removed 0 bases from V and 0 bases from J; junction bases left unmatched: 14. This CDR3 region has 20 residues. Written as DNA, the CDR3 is TGTGCCAGCAGTTTATCTCTCGGGGAAAATCTAGCGGTCTCCTACAATGAGCAGTTCTTC. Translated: CASSLSLGENLAVSYNEQFF.

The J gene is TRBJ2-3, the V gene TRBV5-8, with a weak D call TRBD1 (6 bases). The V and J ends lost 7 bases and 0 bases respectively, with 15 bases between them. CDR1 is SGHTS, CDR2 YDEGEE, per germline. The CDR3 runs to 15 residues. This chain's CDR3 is CASATGMTSTDTQYF. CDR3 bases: TGTGCCAGCGCAACAGGGATGACTAGCACAGATACGCAGTATTTT.

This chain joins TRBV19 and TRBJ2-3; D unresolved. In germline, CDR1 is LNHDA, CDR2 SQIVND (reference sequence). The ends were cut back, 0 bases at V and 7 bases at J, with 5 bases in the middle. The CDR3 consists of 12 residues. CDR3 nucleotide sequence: TGTGCCAGTAGTATAGAATCTCATACGCAGTATTTT. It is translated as CASSIESHTQYF.

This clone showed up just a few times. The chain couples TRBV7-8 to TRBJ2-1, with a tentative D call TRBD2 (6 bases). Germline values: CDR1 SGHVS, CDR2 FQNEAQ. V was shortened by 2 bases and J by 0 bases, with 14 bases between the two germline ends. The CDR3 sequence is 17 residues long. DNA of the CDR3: TGTGCCAGCAGCTTATCCTGGGCGGGGAGCTCCTACAATGAGCAGTTCTTC. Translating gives CASSLSWAGSSYNEQFF.

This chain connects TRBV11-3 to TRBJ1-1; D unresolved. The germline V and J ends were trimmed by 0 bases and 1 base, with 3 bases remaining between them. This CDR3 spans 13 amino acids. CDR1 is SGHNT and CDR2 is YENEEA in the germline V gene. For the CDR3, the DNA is TGTGCCAGCAGCTTAGATCGGAACACTGAAGCTTTCTTT. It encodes CASSLDRNTEAFF.

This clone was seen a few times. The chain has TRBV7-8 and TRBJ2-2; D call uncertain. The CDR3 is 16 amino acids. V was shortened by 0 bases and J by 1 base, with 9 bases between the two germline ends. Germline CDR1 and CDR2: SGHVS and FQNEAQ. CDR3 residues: CASSLAFWLNTGELFF. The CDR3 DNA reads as TGTGCCAGCAGCTTAGCGTTCTGGCTGAACACCGGGGAGCTGTTTTTT.

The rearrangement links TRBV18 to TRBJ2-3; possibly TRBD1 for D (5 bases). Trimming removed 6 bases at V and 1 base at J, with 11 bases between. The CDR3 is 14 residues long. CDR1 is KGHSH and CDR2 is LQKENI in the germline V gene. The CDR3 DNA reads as TGTGCCAGCTCTTCCAGGGAAGGCACAGATACGCAGTATTTT. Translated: CASSSREGTDTQYF.

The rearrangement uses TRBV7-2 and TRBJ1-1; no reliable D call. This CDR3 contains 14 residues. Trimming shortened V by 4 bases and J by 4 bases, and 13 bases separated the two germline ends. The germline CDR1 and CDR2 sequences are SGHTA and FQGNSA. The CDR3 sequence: CASSSPQGSTEAFF. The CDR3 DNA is TGTGCCAGCAGCTCACCCCAAGGGAGCACTGAAGCTTTCTTT.